What follows are 32 T cell receptor beta chains derived from one specimen sequenced in a study of CD4 T cells in relation to SARS-CoV-2 and coronaviruses. The method was immunoSEQ multiplex PCR; TCRdb's version includes in-frame clones alone and lacks a portion of them. The table records around 9,700 clones, around 70% of them present only once. For these receptors, no antigen is known. The unexposed donors gave CD4+ T cells in about 2011-2019, prior to COVID-19. Isolation of CD4+ T cells took place after nine to ten days in culture. The specimen sequenced was CD4+ T cells from PBMCs, cultured in vitro. Receptors were obtained from a human donor in good health.

The table lists this clone with a count of one. The chain joins TRBV28 to TRBJ1-2; 8 positions agree with TRBD1. V shed 5 bases, J shed 2 bases, and the junction held 13 bases outside the gene matches. The V gene's germline CDR1 is MDHEN and CDR2 SYDVKM. CDR3 length equals 17 residues. The CDR3 reads CASSEVEQGALNYGYTF. The CDR3 nucleotides read TGTGCCAGCAGTGAAGTGGAGCAGGGGGCCTTAAACTATGGCTACACCTTC.

In this sample, this clone turned up a few times. This chain links TRBV3-1 (or the pseudogene TRBV3-2) with TRBJ2-7; 9 nucleotides match TRBD1. CDR1 is LGHDT and CDR2 is YNNKEL in the germline V gene (reference sequence). J was trimmed by 0 bases and V by 2 bases; bases with no gene match: 17. The CDR3 runs 20 residues. The CDR3 coding sequence is TGTGCCAGCAGCCAAACACGTAGGGACAGGGCCAGCCCCAGCTCCTACGAGCAGTACTTC. Its protein product is CASSQTRRDRASPSSYEQYF.

The gene calls are TRBV7-2 and TRBJ2-1; a possible D gene is TRBD1 (6 bases). V was pared by 6 bases and J by 1 base, with 19 bases between. The CDR3 is 17 amino acids. CDR1 and CDR2 from the germline V gene are SGHTA and FQGNSA. CDR3: CASRDNPGVPSYNEQFF. The CDR3 region has the DNA TGTGCCAGCAGAGACAATCCAGGGGTCCCGTCCTACAATGAGCAGTTCTTC.

V gene TRBV19 combines with J gene TRBJ1-2; tentatively, D is TRBD1 (5 bases). The germline gives CDR1 LNHDA, CDR2 SQIVND (reference sequence). Trimming shortened V by 1 base and J by 3 bases, and 6 bases separated the two germline ends. CDR3 length equals 13 residues. Here the CDR3 reads CASSIVRDYGYTF. Here the CDR3 DNA reads TGTGCCAGTAGTATAGTCAGGGACTATGGCTACACCTTC.

This clone was detected once. The chain has TRBV5-1 and TRBJ1-1, with D unresolved. Germline V CDR1 and CDR2: SGHRS, YFSETQ. CDR3 length: 13 amino acids. V was trimmed by 5 bases and J by 6 bases, leaving 14 bases between them. CDR3 in DNA: TGCGCCAGCAGTCTTCGGGTAGGCTCTGAAGCTTTCTTT. This encodes CASSLRVGSEAFF.

The V gene is TRBV5-6, the J gene TRBJ2-7; the match to TRBD2 covers 12 bases. The CDR3 is made up of 15 amino acids. The J segment lost 5 bases and the V segment lost 5 bases, leaving 8 bases of the junction unmatched. Germline assignment: CDR1 SGHDT and CDR2 YYEEEE. The CDR3 protein is CASSRTSGKTNEQYF. CDR3 DNA sequence: TGTGCCAGCAGTCGGACTAGCGGGAAGACGAACGAGCAGTACTTC. Based on the CDR3 plus reference TRBV5-6 and TRBJ2-7, the full variable domain is DAGVTQSPTHLIKTRGQQVTLRCSPKSGHDTVSWYQQALGQGPQFIFQYYEEEERQRGNFPDRFSGHQFPNYSSELNVNALLLGDSALYLCASSRTSGKTNEQYFGPGTRLTVT.

The chain recombines TRBV5-6 with TRBJ2-1; TRBD2 is a possible D gene (6 bases). V was clipped by 3 bases and J by 10 bases, with 17 bases between them. The germline V gene encodes CDR1 SGHDT and CDR2 YYEEEE. The CDR3 contains 14 residues. CDR3 protein: CASSSYAAAGEQFF. CDR3 nucleotides: TGTGCCAGCAGCTCGTATGCGGCGGCGGGGGAGCAGTTCTTC.

This chain joins TRBV6-5 and TRBJ2-7; D not resolved. Germline CDR1 is MNHEY and CDR2 is SVGAGI. The CDR3 covers 15 residues. V was trimmed by 0 bases and J by 0 bases, leaving 9 bases between them. The CDR3 coding sequence is TGTGCCAGCAGTTACTCGCGACAAGGCTCCTACGAGCAGTACTTC. This translates into CASSYSRQGSYEQYF.

The chain has TRBV18 and TRBJ1-5, with a tentative D call TRBD1 (5 bases). Germline lookup yields CDR1 KGHSH and CDR2 LQKENI. Trimming pared 3 bases from V and 7 bases from J, leaving 16 bases between. The CDR3 spans 15 residues. The CDR3 loop is CASSPERGSGQPQHF. CDR3 nucleotide sequence: TGTGCCAGCTCACCGGAGAGGGGCTCAGGGCAGCCCCAGCATTTT.

This chain uses TRBV14 with TRBJ2-3; weak D call: TRBD2 (7 bases). The V end lost 3 bases, the J end lost 4 bases, and 11 bases lay between the germline ends. Germline values: CDR1 SGHDN, CDR2 FVKESK. The length of the CDR3 is 14 residues. The CDR3 loop reads CASSHGGPADTQYF. In DNA, the CDR3 is TGTGCCAGCAGCCACGGGGGGCCGGCAGATACGCAGTATTTT.

This chain uses TRBV6-5 with TRBJ1-1; TRBD1 agrees at 8 bases. The CDR3 has 15 amino acids. The germline gives CDR1 MNHEY, CDR2 SVGAGI. Germline trimming cut 6 bases from V and 1 base from J; bases unmatched to any gene: 7. CDR3 sequence reads: CASRPTGVGNTEAFF. CDR3 nucleotide sequence: TGTGCCAGCAGACCGACAGGGGTGGGGAACACTGAAGCTTTCTTT.

The rearrangement joins TRBV7-8 to TRBJ1-1; no clear D. Germline V gene lookup returns CDR1 SGHVS and CDR2 FQNEAQ. Deletions cut 5 bases from V and 6 bases from J, with 13 bases between. CDR3 length: 13 residues. Written as DNA, the CDR3 is TGTGCCAGCAGCAGCCAGTCGAGGGCTGAAGCTTTCTTT. This codes for CASSSQSRAEAFF.

This clone was observed a few times. This chain connects TRBV4-2 to TRBJ2-7; 7 nucleotides match TRBD2. The V gene end was trimmed by 0 bases and the J gene end by 10 bases; junction bases not matched to a gene: 9. Germline CDR1 LGHNA, CDR2 YNFKEQ. This CDR3 contains 14 residues. CDR3 nucleotides: TGTGCCAGCAGCCAAGATCTGAGGGACTATGAACAGTACTTC. Its protein product is CASSQDLRDYEQYF.

This chain joins TRBV10-3 and TRBJ2-2, with TRBD2 matching 7 bases. V trimming: 8 bases; J trimming: 3 bases; junction bases outside the gene matches: 9. CDR3 length: 15 amino acids. CDR1 and CDR2 from the germline V gene are ENHRY and SYGVKD. CDR3 bases: TGTGCCATCTCGACGGGGCGGGAGTACACCGGGGAGCTGTTTTTT. Translating gives CAISTGREYTGELFF.

The chain recombines TRBV11-1 with TRBJ2-3, with 9 bases fitting TRBD1. The CDR3 loop spans 13 amino acids. The J segment lost 9 bases and the V segment lost 4 bases, leaving 5 bases of the junction unmatched. Germline CDR1 and CDR2: SGHAT and FQDESV (reference sequence). The CDR3 loop reads CASSWTGAPTQYF. The CDR3 region has the DNA TGTGCCAGCAGCTGGACAGGGGCACCCACGCAGTATTTT.

The chain links TRBV25-1 to TRBJ1-4, with 8 nucleotides matching TRBD1. J gave up 8 bases and V 3 bases, and 8 bases lay outside the gene matches. Germline V gene lookup returns CDR1 MGHDK and CDR2 SYGVNS. This CDR3 comprises 15 residues. CDR3 bases: TGTGCCAGCAGTGACCAGGACAGGGTTGGCGAAAAACTGTTTTTT. Amino acid sequence: CASSDQDRVGEKLFF.

Of note for this clone: One end of the junction fails to match germline, which may point to a read error. V gene TRBV3-1 (or the pseudogene TRBV3-2) combines with J gene TRBJ2-3; TRBD2 matches at 7 bases. Looked up from germline, CDR1 is LGHDT and CDR2 is YNNKEL (reference sequence). The CDR3 loop spans 15 amino acids. CDR3 amino acids: CASSQAGGPTNTQYF. In DNA form, the CDR3 reads TGTGCCAGCAGCCAAGCGGGGGGTCCCACAAATACGCAGTATTTT.

This clone turned up a few times. The V gene is TRBV19, the J gene TRBJ2-2; 12 bases match TRBD2. The CDR3 has 16 amino acids. V shed 5 bases, J shed 2 bases, and the junction held 3 bases outside the gene matches. The germline V gene has CDR1 LNHDA and CDR2 SQIVND (reference sequence). The CDR3 loop reads CASSPGLAGNTGELFF. The CDR3, as DNA: TGTGCCAGTAGTCCCGGACTAGCGGGAAACACCGGGGAGCTGTTTTTT.

The gene calls are TRBV7-2 and TRBJ2-5; the match to TRBD1 covers 10 bases. CDR3 length: 13 amino acids. Germline CDR1 reads SGHTA; CDR2 reads FQGNSA. V shed 8 bases, J shed 1 base, and the junction held 1 base outside the gene matches. The CDR3 nucleotides are TGTGCCAGCCGGGACAGGGGCCAAGAGACCCAGTACTTC. Translating gives CASRDRGQETQYF.

V and J are TRBV12-3 or TRBV12-4 and TRBJ1-1, with D possibly TRBD1 on 5 matching bases. Deletions cut 6 bases from V and 7 bases from J, with 12 bases between. The CDR3 is 12 amino acids. The CDR3 protein is CASSPGYFEAFF. DNA of the CDR3: TGTGCCAGCAGCCCAGGGTATTTTGAAGCTTTCTTT.

V is TRBV2 and J is TRBJ2-2; D tentatively reads TRBD1 or TRBD2 (5 bases each). Trimming shortened V by 8 bases and J by 5 bases, and 15 bases separated the two germline ends. The CDR3 totals 14 residues. CDR1 and CDR2 from the germline V gene are SNHLY and FYNNEI. The CDR3 sequence: CASVGTVGTGELFF. CDR3 DNA sequence: TGTGCCAGCGTAGGGACGGTGGGGACCGGGGAGCTGTTTTTT. The whole variable domain, filled in from reference TRBV2 and TRBJ2-2, reads EPEVTQTPSHQVTQMGQEVILRCVPISNHLYFYWYRQILGQKVEFLVSFYNNEISEKSEIFDDQFSVERPDGSNFTLKIRSTKLEDSAMYFCASVGTVGTGELFFGEGSRLTVL.

In DNA, the CDR3 is TGCGCCAGCAGCAGACTAATGAACACTGAAGCTTTCTTT. This translates into CASSRLMNTEAFF. This rearrangement joins TRBV10-2 to TRBJ1-1; no reliable D call. The CDR3 consists of 13 residues. Germline CDR1 is WSHSY and CDR2 is SAAADI. V dropped 6 bases and J dropped 0 bases, with 8 bases sitting between them.

This clone appeared once. The gene calls are TRBV28 and TRBJ2-7, with D perhaps matching TRBD1 or TRBD2 (6 bases each). The CDR3 consists of 16 residues. V was clipped by 5 bases and J by 3 bases, with 20 bases between them. In germline, CDR1 is MDHEN, CDR2 SYDVKM. Written as DNA, the CDR3 is TGTGCCAGCAGTCCGACAGGAGGGAGAGGACACTACGAGCAGTACTTC. This codes for CASSPTGGRGHYEQYF.

This sequence joins TRBV18 and TRBJ2-1; the match to TRBD2 covers 11 bases. CDR1 and CDR2 (germline): KGHSH, LQKENI. The junction had 13 bases not matched to a gene; V was cut back by 3 bases and J by 6 bases. The CDR3 sequence is 18 residues long. CDR3 loop: CASSPGQTSGTIINEQFF. In DNA, the CDR3 is TGTGCCAGCTCACCGGGGCAGACTAGCGGGACGATTATCAATGAGCAGTTCTTC. Combining the CDR3 with reference TRBV18 and TRBJ2-1 gives the whole variable domain NAGVMQNPRHLVRRRGQEARLRCSPMKGHSHVYWYRQLPEEGLKFMVYLQKENIIDESGMPKERFSAEFPKEGPSILRIQQVVRGDSAAYFCASSPGQTSGTIINEQFFGPGTRLTVL.

This chain links TRBV6-5 with TRBJ1-5; D perhaps matches TRBD1 (5 bases). V gave up 4 bases and J gave up 6 bases, with 10 bases separating them. Germline CDR1 is MNHEY and CDR2 is SVGAGI. This CDR3 has 13 amino acids. CDR3 DNA sequence: TGTGCCAGCAGTTCCCGAAGGGGTCAGCCCCAGCATTTT. As protein: CASSSRRGQPQHF.

V and J are TRBV7-9 and TRBJ2-7; 8 bases fit TRBD1. Germline V gives CDR1 SEHNR, CDR2 FQNEAQ (reference sequence). Trimming removed 8 bases from V and 3 bases from J; junction bases left unmatched: 18. The CDR3 is 17 amino acids. The CDR3 protein is CASAPSFRQGSIYEQYF. The CDR3 DNA follows: TGTGCCAGCGCACCTTCCTTCAGACAGGGGTCAATCTACGAGCAGTACTTC.

This clone was seen more than once but under ten times. The chain couples TRBV19 to TRBJ1-2; 9 bases line up with TRBD1. The CDR3 consists of 13 residues. The V gene's germline CDR1 is LNHDA and CDR2 SQIVND (reference sequence). Trimming at V came to 6 bases and at J to 7 bases, leaving 6 bases not matched to a gene. The CDR3 region is CASRIQGAAGYTF. The DNA of the CDR3 is TGTGCCAGTAGAATACAGGGGGCGGCTGGCTACACCTTC. Full variable domain (missing parts from reference TRBV19 and TRBJ1-2): DGGITQSPKYLFRKEGQNVTLSCEQNLNHDAMYWYRQDPGQGLRLIYYSQIVNDFQKGDIAEGYSVSREKKESFPLTVTSAQKNPTAFYLCASRIQGAAGYTFGSGTRLTVV.

This clone was counted between two and nine times. The chain joins TRBV5-6 to TRBJ1-3; possibly TRBD1 for D (5 bases). Germline V gene sequence: CDR1 SGHDT, CDR2 YYEEEE. The CDR3 has 17 amino acids. Trimming left V 0 bases short and J 0 bases short, with 13 bases between. The CDR3 sequence is CASSLVQGTYSGNTIYF. CDR3 bases: TGTGCCAGCAGCTTGGTTCAGGGAACCTACTCTGGAAACACCATATATTTT. Full variable domain (rest looked up from reference TRBV5-6 and TRBJ1-3): DAGVTQSPTHLIKTRGQQVTLRCSPKSGHDTVSWYQQALGQGPQFIFQYYEEEERQRGNFPDRFSGHQFPNYSSELNVNALLLGDSALYLCASSLVQGTYSGNTIYFGEGSWLTVV.

The CDR3 nucleotides are TGTGCCAGCACCCTAGGGGCAGGGCAGGGTCAGCCCCAGCATTTT. Translation gives CASTLGAGQGQPQHF. The chain has TRBV2 and TRBJ1-5, with a possible D match to TRBD1 (5 bases). The CDR3 has 15 residues. Germline V lookup: CDR1 SNHLY, CDR2 FYNNEI. Deletions cut 7 bases from V and 6 bases from J, with 19 bases between.

The rearrangement links TRBV5-4 to TRBJ2-5, with TRBD2 as a possible D gene (6 bases). Germline CDR1 and CDR2: SGHNT and YYREEE (reference sequence). This CDR3 is 15 amino acids long. V lost 3 bases, J lost 5 bases, and 17 bases lay in between. Here the CDR3 reads CASSSPTGVLETQYF. The CDR3 DNA reads as TGTGCCAGCAGCTCCCCCACGGGAGTATTGGAGACCCAGTACTTC.

This clone was seen a few times. The chain uses TRBV4-3 and TRBJ2-2; TRBD2 matches at 9 bases. The V gene's germline CDR1 is LGHNA and CDR2 YSLEER. The CDR3 runs to 18 residues. Losses at the gene ends were 1 base for V and 6 bases for J; bases not matched to a gene: 12. The CDR3 sequence is CASSQGFAGGLWAGELFF. CDR3 in DNA: TGCGCCAGCAGCCAAGGTTTCGCGGGGGGGCTGTGGGCCGGGGAGCTGTTTTTT.

This clone appeared once. V is TRBV6-2 or TRBV6-3 and J is TRBJ2-7, with D tentatively TRBD2 (7 bases). CDR3 length: 16 residues. The V end was cut by 2 bases, the J end by 4 bases, with 18 bases between. CDR1 is MNHEY and CDR2 is SVGEGT in the germline V gene. The CDR3 protein is CASSYVGGPIPYEQYF. The CDR3 DNA reads as TGTGCCAGCAGTTACGTCGGGGGGCCCATCCCGTACGAGCAGTACTTC.